The rows below give T cell receptor beta chains drawn from one sample of a study of T cells in Graves' hyperthyroidism and ophthalmopathy. TCRdb passed the multiplex PCR reads through MiXCR, listing each CDR3 protein once. Here the sample spans hundreds of thousands of distinct CDR3 sequences, approximately 25% being singletons. Sequences were obtained from blood. The receptors stem from a woman aged 25 to 45 with Graves' ophthalmopathy. Both conserved end residues are part of each CDR3. A D gene is named only where the DNA matches it firmly. Where a row states a size, it is once, few, many or the class of an expanded clone; other rows omit it.

>TRBJ2-7|TRBV6-5|many|TRBD2
TGTGCCAGCAGTTACTCACGGCTAGCGGGGGGAGAGCAGTACTTC
CASSYSRLAGGEQYF
>TRBJ2-5|TRBV6-2/TRBV6-3|many|TRBD2
TGTGCCAGCAGTTACGGGGGGGAAGAGACCCAGTACTTC
CASSYGGEETQYF
>TRBJ2-2|TRBV11-3|many|TRBD2
TGTGCCAGCAGCTTACTAGCGGGGGCCCTATTCGGGGAGCTGTTTTTT
CASSLLAGALFGELFF
>TRBJ2-7|TRBV12-3/TRBV12-4|many|-
TGTGCCAGCAGTTTAGCGGGGGACACCGAGCAGTACTTC
CASSLAGDTEQYF
>TRBJ2-2|TRBV24-1|many|TRBD2
TGTGCCACCAGTGATTTCTGGGGATCGGGAGGAGAACCCGGGGAGCTGTTTTTT
CATSDFWGSGGEPGELFF
>TRBJ1-3|TRBV29-1|many|-
TGCAGCGTTTCCGGGGGGCGAAACACCATATATTTT
CSVSGGRNTIYF
>TRBJ2-7|TRBV2|many|-
TGTGCCAGCTTCGAACCGGCAGGCCAATCGAGCTCCTACGAGCAGTACTTC
CASFEPAGQSSSYEQYF
>TRBJ2-7|TRBV19|many|-
TGTGCCAGTAGTATTGGCAGGGGATACGAGCAGTACTTC
CASSIGRGYEQYF
>TRBJ1-5|TRBV19|many|-
TGTGCCAGTAGTATACCGGGTTGGTACCAGCCCCAGCATTTT
CASSIPGWYQPQHF
>TRBJ2-7|TRBV20-1|-|-
TGCAGTGCTAGAGACCATGGGGGGAACTACGAGCAGTACTTC
CSARDHGGNYEQYF